This TCR beta chain came from a study of blood T cell repertoires in COVID-19. Whole-study context: The origin of the acute and convalescent COVID-19 samples was the United States, Italy and Spain. From T cells, B-cell-depleted T cells, or PBMCs came the material, which was cDNA or gDNA.

Germline-derived CDR1 and CDR2 are LGHDT and YNNKEL (reference sequence). The CDR3 is 14 residues long. The trim removed 0 bases at V and 6 bases at J, leaving 2 bases unmatched. As handled by the study authors: Nucleated cell counts were estimated from reference gene primer amplification. The protocol was immunoSEQ multiplex PCR, while the TCRdb copy is restricted to in-frame clones and leaves out a portion. V and J calls and clone size follow that table, whereas D and trimming were derived from the DNA. The table records approximately 58,000 clones, 85% to 90% of them present only once. This clone was detected a few times.

J is TRBJ2-7 and V is TRBV3-1 (or the pseudogene TRBV3-2); 10 positions agree with TRBD2. The receptor's source is a man aged 35-49 years with active COVID-19. Specimen: peripheral blood. Here the CDR3 reads CASSQEVAGGEQYF. CDR3 nucleotides: TGTGCCAGCAGCCAAGAGGTAGCGGGAGGCGAGCAGTACTTC.